The rows below give T cell receptor beta chains drawn from one sample of a study of CD8 T cells in Susac syndrome. TCRdb redid the calling of the immunoSEQ multiplex PCR reads with MiXCR, one entry per CDR3 protein. The sample lists 150,000 or so distinct CDR3 sequences; 85% to 95% were seen once. The specimen sequenced was CD4+ T cells from PBMCs. The origin of the receptors is a human donor with Susac syndrome. Both conserved end residues are part of each CDR3. Fields, in order: J gene, D gene, clone size, V gene, CDR3 protein, CDR3 DNA. A D gene is named only where the DNA matches it firmly. Where a row states a size, it is once, few, many or the class of an expanded clone; other rows omit it.

j_gene: TRBJ1-1; d_gene: TRBD1; abundance: -; v_gene: TRBV12-3/TRBV12-4; CDR3aa: CASSLTGGSAPEAFF; CDR3nt: TGTGCCAGCAGTCTAACAGGGGGGTCAGCACCTGAAGCTTTCTTT
j_gene: TRBJ1-6; d_gene: -; abundance: -; v_gene: TRBV5-6; CDR3aa: CASSLAGAGSPLHF; CDR3nt: TGTGCCAGCAGCTTGGCGGGGGCTGGTTCACCCCTCCACTTT
j_gene: TRBJ2-1; d_gene: TRBD2; abundance: few; v_gene: TRBV4-1; CDR3aa: CASSQEGLAGGNEQFF; CDR3nt: TGCGCCAGCAGCCAAGAGGGACTAGCGGGAGGAAATGAGCAGTTCTTC
j_gene: TRBJ2-1; d_gene: TRBD1; abundance: -; v_gene: TRBV29-1; CDR3aa: CSVRTGTSYNEQFF; CDR3nt: TGCAGCGTGCGGACAGGGACCTCCTACAATGAGCAGTTCTTC
j_gene: TRBJ2-1; d_gene: -; abundance: -; v_gene: TRBV29-1; CDR3aa: CSVEGRGRGSRNEQFF; CDR3nt: TGCAGCGTTGAAGGTCGGGGGCGGGGATCTAGAAATGAGCAGTTCTTC
j_gene: TRBJ1-3; d_gene: -; abundance: -; v_gene: TRBV4-1; CDR3aa: CASSQVSSGNTIYF; CDR3nt: TGCGCCAGCAGCCAAGTTAGCTCTGGAAACACCATATATTTT
j_gene: TRBJ2-2; d_gene: -; abundance: -; v_gene: TRBV29-1; CDR3aa: CSVELRDTNTGELFF; CDR3nt: TGCAGCGTCGAATTGAGGGACACGAACACCGGGGAGCTGTTTTTT
j_gene: TRBJ2-3; d_gene: TRBD1; abundance: -; v_gene: TRBV30; CDR3aa: CAWSDRGDHTDTQYF; CDR3nt: TGTGCCTGGAGCGACAGGGGCGATCACACGGATACGCAGTATTTT
j_gene: TRBJ2-1; d_gene: -; abundance: -; v_gene: TRBV4-1; CDR3aa: CASSQADLISYNEQFF; CDR3nt: TGCGCCAGCAGCCAAGCGGACTTGATCTCCTACAATGAGCAGTTCTTC
j_gene: TRBJ2-5; d_gene: -; abundance: -; v_gene: TRBV3-1; CDR3aa: CASSQDPLSQETQYF; CDR3nt: TGTGCCAGCAGCCAAGACCCTCTTAGCCAAGAGACCCAGTACTTC
j_gene: TRBJ1-2; d_gene: TRBD1; abundance: -; v_gene: TRBV5-6; CDR3aa: CASSWGQGVDTF; CDR3nt: TGTGCCAGCAGCTGGGGACAGGGTGTGGACACCTTC
j_gene: TRBJ1-1; d_gene: -; abundance: -; v_gene: TRBV3-1; CDR3aa: CASSHGLRQVNTEAFF; CDR3nt: TGTGCCAGCAGCCATGGTTTAAGACAGGTTAACACTGAAGCTTTCTTT
j_gene: TRBJ1-4; d_gene: -; abundance: few; v_gene: TRBV7-2; CDR3aa: CASSLGAGGNEKLFF; CDR3nt: TGTGCCAGCAGCTTAGGCGCGGGTGGGAATGAAAAACTGTTTTTT
j_gene: TRBJ2-2; d_gene: -; abundance: -; v_gene: TRBV18; CDR3aa: CASSPRQVDTGELFF; CDR3nt: TGTGCCAGCTCACCACGACAGGTGGACACCGGGGAGCTGTTTTTT
j_gene: TRBJ2-5; d_gene: TRBD2; abundance: -; v_gene: TRBV4-1; CDR3aa: CASSRGLTSDRETQYF; CDR3nt: TGCGCCAGCAGCCGGGGACTTACTAGCGACCGGGAGACCCAGTACTTC
j_gene: TRBJ1-1; d_gene: TRBD1; abundance: few; v_gene: TRBV12-3/TRBV12-4; CDR3aa: CASSPRTGLNTEAFF; CDR3nt: TGTGCCAGCAGTCCCCGGACAGGGCTGAACACTGAAGCTTTCTTT
j_gene: TRBJ2-3; d_gene: TRBD2; abundance: -; v_gene: TRBV5-4; CDR3aa: CAVFKREGDTQYF; CDR3nt: TGTGCCGTCTTTAAGCGGGAGGGCGATACGCAGTATTTT
j_gene: TRBJ1-5; d_gene: -; abundance: -; v_gene: TRBV20-1; CDR3aa: CSASLTDNNQPQHF; CDR3nt: TGCAGTGCTAGTCTGACAGACAACAATCAGCCCCAGCATTTT
j_gene: TRBJ2-1; d_gene: TRBD2; abundance: -; v_gene: TRBV5-1; CDR3aa: CASSYSGSSYNEQFF; CDR3nt: TGCGCCAGCAGCTATAGCGGGAGCTCCTACAATGAGCAGTTCTTC
j_gene: TRBJ1-2; d_gene: -; abundance: -; v_gene: TRBV29-1; CDR3aa: CSVEFVLGGDGYTF; CDR3nt: TGCAGCGTTGAATTCGTTCTCGGGGGCGATGGCTACACCTTC
j_gene: TRBJ2-7; d_gene: TRBD2; abundance: -; v_gene: TRBV12-3/TRBV12-4; CDR3aa: CASSLARLAGILYEQYF; CDR3nt: TGTGCCAGCAGTTTAGCGCGCCTAGCGGGAATTCTCTACGAGCAGTACTTC
j_gene: TRBJ2-1; d_gene: -; abundance: -; v_gene: TRBV9; CDR3aa: CASSVGGSYNEQFF; CDR3nt: TGTGCCAGCAGCGTCGGGGGCTCCTACAATGAGCAGTTCTTC
j_gene: TRBJ2-7; d_gene: TRBD1; abundance: -; v_gene: TRBV5-6; CDR3aa: CASSLPGTGSYYEQYF; CDR3nt: TGTGCCAGCAGCTTGCCCGGGACAGGGAGCTACTACGAGCAGTACTTC
j_gene: TRBJ1-5; d_gene: -; abundance: -; v_gene: TRBV19; CDR3aa: CASRGRAANQPQHF; CDR3nt: TGTGCCAGTAGAGGACGGGCCGCCAATCAGCCCCAGCATTTT
j_gene: TRBJ1-6; d_gene: TRBD1; abundance: -; v_gene: TRBV30; CDR3aa: CAWWTGSNSPLHF; CDR3nt: TGTGCCTGGTGGACAGGGAGTAATTCACCCCTCCACTTT
j_gene: TRBJ2-5; d_gene: TRBD1; abundance: -; v_gene: TRBV5-1; CDR3aa: CASSTFDRDQETQYF; CDR3nt: TGCGCCAGCAGCACTTTCGACAGGGACCAAGAGACCCAGTACTTC
j_gene: TRBJ1-1; d_gene: -; abundance: -; v_gene: TRBV28; CDR3aa: CASRATELGNTEAFF; CDR3nt: TGTGCCAGCAGAGCGACAGAACTAGGGAACACTGAAGCTTTCTTT
j_gene: TRBJ1-1; d_gene: -; abundance: -; v_gene: TRBV6-6; CDR3aa: CASSYTRDGNTEAFF; CDR3nt: TGTGCCAGCAGTTATACTAGGGACGGGAACACTGAAGCTTTCTTT
j_gene: TRBJ2-5; d_gene: -; abundance: -; v_gene: TRBV29-1; CDR3aa: CSVEEGPRETQYF; CDR3nt: TGCAGCGTTGAAGAAGGACCGCGAGAGACCCAGTACTTC
j_gene: TRBJ2-5; d_gene: TRBD1; abundance: once; v_gene: TRBV20-1; CDR3aa: CSARAAGDRAKTQYF; CDR3nt: TGCAGTGCTAGAGCAGCAGGGGACAGGGCTAAGACCCAGTACTTC
j_gene: TRBJ2-3; d_gene: -; abundance: once; v_gene: TRBV23-1; CDR3aa: CASSQPRGTQYF; CDR3nt: TGCGCCAGCAGTCAACCACGGGGCACGCAGTATTTT
j_gene: TRBJ2-1; d_gene: -; abundance: -; v_gene: TRBV12-5; CDR3aa: CASGLRDFWNEQFF; CDR3nt: TGTGCTAGTGGTTTAAGGGACTTCTGGAATGAGCAGTTCTTC
j_gene: TRBJ2-7; d_gene: -; abundance: -; v_gene: TRBV21-1; CDR3aa: CASSKSMVSYEQYF; CDR3nt: TGTGCCAGCAGCAAATCGATGGTCAGCTACGAGCAGTACTTC
j_gene: TRBJ1-4; d_gene: TRBD1; abundance: -; v_gene: TRBV20-1; CDR3aa: CSARGQGWDEKLFF; CDR3nt: TGCAGTGCTAGGGGACAGGGATGGGATGAAAAACTGTTTTTT
j_gene: TRBJ2-1; d_gene: -; abundance: -; v_gene: TRBV11-2; CDR3aa: CASSFSGNAYNEQFF; CDR3nt: TGTGCCAGCAGCTTCTCTGGGAATGCCTACAATGAGCAGTTCTTC
j_gene: TRBJ1-2; d_gene: -; abundance: -; v_gene: TRBV4-2; CDR3aa: CASSPAGGLMAGYTF; CDR3nt: TGTGCCAGCAGTCCAGCGGGGGGGCTGATGGCGGGCTACACCTTC
j_gene: TRBJ2-2; d_gene: TRBD2; abundance: -; v_gene: TRBV7-2; CDR3aa: CASSLAGTSGSGELFF; CDR3nt: TGTGCCAGCAGCTTAGCCGGGACTAGCGGGTCCGGGGAGCTGTTTTTT
j_gene: TRBJ2-1; d_gene: -; abundance: -; v_gene: TRBV4-2; CDR3aa: CASSQEPLYSHEQFF; CDR3nt: TGTGCCAGCAGCCAAGAGCCCCTTTACTCACATGAGCAGTTCTTC
j_gene: TRBJ2-6; d_gene: -; abundance: -; v_gene: TRBV24-1; CDR3aa: CATSDGLGQGVSGANVLTF; CDR3nt: TGTGCCACCAGTGATGGACTAGGACAGGGCGTTTCTGGGGCCAACGTCCTGACTTTC
j_gene: TRBJ2-7; d_gene: TRBD2; abundance: -; v_gene: TRBV6-6; CDR3aa: CASSGTKREWEQYF; CDR3nt: TGTGCCAGCAGTGGGACTAAGCGGGAGTGGGAGCAGTACTTC
j_gene: TRBJ2-7; d_gene: -; abundance: -; v_gene: TRBV4-1; CDR3aa: CASSQERYYQQYF; CDR3nt: TGCGCCAGCAGCCAAGAGCGGTACTACCAGCAGTACTTC